This T cell receptor beta chain emerged from a study of T cells after yellow fever vaccination. Overall study context: For low cell numbers, libraries were made with SMART-Seq v4 Ultra Low Input. Points from the study as a whole: Clones that expanded after primary vaccination mostly reappeared after the booster (roughly 96% CD4, approximately 87% CD8). Contamination of FACS-sorted repertoires by abundant clonotypes from the bulk population could occur. Shared CD4/CD8 clonotypes were a small share, likely from convergent recombination.

The CDR3 length is 12 residues. The germline V and J ends were trimmed by 2 bases and 4 bases, with 8 bases remaining between them. Germline CDR1 is DFQATT and CDR2 is SNEGSKA (reference sequence). This clonotype was seen ten or more times. Its antigen is not identified. TCRdb re-called the 5' RACE reads with MiXCR, one entry per CDR3 protein. The profile shows 240,000 or so distinct CDR3 sequences, roughly 7.2% of them singletons. This receptor was obtained from a man younger than 45 who received the YFV17D yellow fever vaccine. The chain carries TRBV20-1 and TRBJ2-5; tentatively, D is TRBD2 (6 bases). Here the sequenced sample was CD4+ T cells sorted from PBMCs, taken 15 days after the yellow fever booster vaccination. The CDR3 sequence: CSARLGGETQYF. In nucleotides, the CDR3 is TGCAGTGCTAGATTGGGAGGAGAGACCCAGTACTTC.